The count of the clone carrying this T cell receptor beta chain is one. Germline-derived CDR1 and CDR2 are MNHEY and SVGEGT. The CDR3 has 13 amino acids. Trimming took off 2 bases at V and 4 bases at J, with 6 bases between the two ends. Survey-level TCR beta sequencing used the immunoSEQ assay. Produced via immunoSEQ multiplex PCR; TCRdb's table is partial and in-frame only. The sample holds 55,000 to 70,000 clones, roughly 93% seen once. The chain links TRBV6-2 or TRBV6-3 to TRBJ1-5, with D hard to call. The sequenced sample was PBMCs. This TCR was recovered from a man aged 40-50 years with rheumatoid arthritis. The CDR3, as DNA: TGTGCCAGCAGTTACGAGGGAAATCAGCCCCAGCATTTT. It is translated as CASSYEGNQPQHF.